These T cell receptor beta chains were read from a single sample in a study of beta chain features in type 1 diabetes. Data came from immunoSEQ multiplex PCR; TCRdb stores just in-frame clones and leaves some out. The profile covers 810,000 or so clones, with roughly 15% appearing a single time and around 0.02% taken by the ten largest. Sequencing was performed on naive CD4+ T cells from blood. The receptors derive from a woman aged 18-29 years in good health. Each CDR3 is given with its conserved first and last residue. D genes are given only for firm matches. Clone size appears in some rows only: once, few, many, or a class for an expanded clone.

D: -
size: many
J: TRBJ2-1
V: TRBV14
CDR3: CASSQGGPYNEQFF
DNA: TGTGCCAGCAGCCAAGGCGGGCCGTACAATGAGCAGTTCTTC

D: -
size: few
J: TRBJ1-1
V: TRBV11-1
CDR3: CASSHDRNTEAFF
DNA: TGTGCCAGCAGCCACGACAGGAACACTGAAGCTTTCTTT

D: TRBD1
size: few
J: TRBJ1-4
V: TRBV29-1
CDR3: CSARRGGEKLFF
DNA: TGCAGCGCCCGCAGGGGGGGTGAAAAACTGTTTTTT

D: -
size: -
J: TRBJ2-5
V: TRBV27
CDR3: CASSGQSVITQYF
DNA: TGTGCCAGCAGTGGACAAAGTGTGATAACCCAGTACTTC

D: TRBD2
size: -
J: TRBJ2-1
V: TRBV7-6
CDR3: CASNSLAGYNEQFF
DNA: TGTGCCAGCAACTCTCTAGCGGGCTACAATGAGCAGTTCTTC

D: -
size: few
J: TRBJ2-1
V: TRBV7-2
CDR3: CASSLLASEQFF
DNA: TGTGCCAGCAGCTTATTGGCTAGCGAGCAGTTCTTC

D: TRBD2
size: -
J: TRBJ2-1
V: TRBV9
CDR3: CASTPAGDNEQFF
DNA: TGTGCCAGCACTCCAGCGGGAGACAATGAGCAGTTCTTC

D: -
size: -
J: TRBJ2-3
V: TRBV7-6
CDR3: CASSLVAGKEGTQYF
DNA: TGTGCCAGCAGCTTAGTTGCAGGGAAAGAGGGTACGCAGTATTTT

D: TRBD1
size: few
J: TRBJ2-1
V: TRBV27
CDR3: CASKGDREQQFF
DNA: TGTGCCAGCAAGGGGGACAGGGAGCAGCAGTTCTTC

D: -
size: few
J: TRBJ2-1
V: TRBV7-8
CDR3: CASSPYWGRGSNNEQFF
DNA: TGTGCCAGCAGCCCTTACTGGGGCAGGGGCTCCAACAATGAGCAGTTCTTC

D: TRBD1
size: once
J: TRBJ2-1
V: TRBV6-5
CDR3: CASRTGTGFNEQFF
DNA: TGTGCCAGCAGGACAGGGACAGGCTTCAATGAGCAGTTCTTC

D: TRBD1
size: few
J: TRBJ2-1
V: TRBV29-1
CDR3: CSVEQDRGGEQFF
DNA: TGCAGCGTTGAACAGGACAGGGGTGGTGAGCAGTTCTTC

D: -
size: few
J: TRBJ2-1
V: TRBV5-4
CDR3: CASSPGGFNNEQFF
DNA: TGTGCCAGCAGCCCCGGGGGCTTTAACAATGAGCAGTTCTTC

D: -
size: -
J: TRBJ2-2
V: TRBV9
CDR3: CASSVALWNTGELFF
DNA: TGTGCCAGCAGCGTAGCGCTCTGGAACACCGGGGAGCTGTTTTTT